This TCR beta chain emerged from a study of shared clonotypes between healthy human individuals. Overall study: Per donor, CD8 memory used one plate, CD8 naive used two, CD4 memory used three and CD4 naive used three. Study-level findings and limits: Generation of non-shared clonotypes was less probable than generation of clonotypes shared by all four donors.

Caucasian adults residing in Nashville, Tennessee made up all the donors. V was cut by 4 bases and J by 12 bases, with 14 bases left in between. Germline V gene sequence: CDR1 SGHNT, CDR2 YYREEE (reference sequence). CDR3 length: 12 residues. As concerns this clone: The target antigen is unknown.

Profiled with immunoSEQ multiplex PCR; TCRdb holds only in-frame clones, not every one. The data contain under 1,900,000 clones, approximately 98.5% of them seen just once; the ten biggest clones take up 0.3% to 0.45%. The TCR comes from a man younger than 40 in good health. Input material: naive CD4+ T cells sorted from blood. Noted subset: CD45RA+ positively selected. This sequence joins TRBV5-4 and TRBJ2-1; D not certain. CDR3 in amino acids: CASSRDGLVQFF. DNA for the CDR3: TGTGCCAGCAGCCGAGATGGCCTCGTGCAGTTCTTC. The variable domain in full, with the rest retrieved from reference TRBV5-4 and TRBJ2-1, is ETGVTQSPTHLIKTRGQQVTLRCSSQSGHNTVSWYQQALGQGPQFIFQYYREEENGRGNFPPRFSGLQFPNYSSELNVNALELDDSALYLCASSRDGLVQFFGPGTRLTVL.